This entry lists 25 T cell receptor beta chains sequenced from one sample in a study of control samples from healthy donors and cancer patients. Some clones are missing from TCRdb's copy, which holds only in-frame ones; the method was immunoSEQ multiplex PCR. In the table there are over 110,000 clones, around nine tenths of which are singletons. The sequenced sample consisted of blood. All receptors come from a man between 25 and 39 years old in good health.

The V and J genes are TRBV7-2 and TRBJ1-1, with a possible D match to TRBD1 (5 bases). Deletions cut 2 bases from V and 4 bases from J, with 8 bases between. The CDR3 is 13 amino acids. Per germline, CDR1 SGHTA and CDR2 FQGNSA. The CDR3 loop is CASSLQGVTEAFF. The DNA for the CDR3 is TGTGCCAGCAGCTTACAGGGAGTCACTGAAGCTTTCTTT.

The chain links TRBV6-5 to TRBJ1-2; TRBD1 aligns across 7 bases. The CDR3 covers 14 residues. V lost 8 bases and J lost 1; bases outside the gene matches: 7. Per the germline V gene, CDR1 is MNHEY and CDR2 is SVGAGI. The chain's CDR3 is CASLPTGSNYGYTF. The CDR3 nucleotides read TGTGCCAGCCTGCCGACAGGGAGTAACTATGGCTACACCTTC.

The chain employs TRBV4-3 and TRBJ2-1; TRBD2 matches at 7 bases. Germline CDR1 is LGHNA and CDR2 is YSLEER. The CDR3 runs to 17 residues. V shed 0 bases and J 8 bases; nucleotides not matched to a gene: 13. For the CDR3, the DNA is TGCGCCAGCAGCCAAGAATTTGGGCTAGCGGAGTTAGATGAGCAGTTCTTC. Amino acid sequence: CASSQEFGLAELDEQFF.

This clone was recorded only once. J is TRBJ2-2 and V is TRBV28, with D hard to call. There are 13 residues in the CDR3. CDR1 is MDHEN, CDR2 SYDVKM, per germline. The V gene lost 6 bases and the J gene lost 5 bases, with 10 bases spanning the gap. In DNA, the CDR3 is TGTGCCAGCAGCCCTTTTGAAACCGGGGAGCTGTTTTTT. Its translation is CASSPFETGELFF.

This chain links TRBV27 with TRBJ2-7; D not certain. CDR1 is MNHEY and CDR2 is SMNVEV in the germline V gene (reference sequence). The ends were cut back, 2 bases at V and 2 bases at J, with 7 bases in the middle. The CDR3 has 13 amino acids. The chain's CDR3 is CASSLTVAYEQYF. The CDR3, as DNA: TGTGCCAGCAGTTTAACAGTGGCCTACGAGCAGTACTTC.

The chain carries TRBV12-5 and TRBJ2-7, with TRBD1 as a possible D gene (6 bases). The CDR3 has 14 amino acids. CDR1 is LGHNT, CDR2 FRNRAP, per germline. Trimming cost V 5 bases and J 4 bases, with 15 bases left between them. The CDR3 here is CASGETDRGYEQYF. For the CDR3, the DNA is TGTGCTAGTGGTGAAACGGACAGAGGTTACGAGCAGTACTTC.

The chain recombines TRBV20-1 with TRBJ2-7, with D possibly matching TRBD1 (6 bases). Per germline, CDR1 DFQATT and CDR2 SNEGSKA (reference sequence). V lost 6 bases and J lost 0, with 18 bases in between. The CDR3 contains 15 residues. The CDR3 sequence is CSASTGTHSSYEQYF. The CDR3 coding sequence is TGCAGTGCAAGTACCGGGACACACTCCTCCTACGAGCAGTACTTC.

J is TRBJ2-5 and V is TRBV27; 7 bases fit TRBD1. V dropped 5 bases and J dropped 1; count of bases not matched to a gene: 7. The CDR3 totals 15 residues. Germline-derived CDR1 and CDR2 are MNHEY and SMNVEV (reference sequence). The DNA of the CDR3 is TGTGCCAGCAGTCACAAACAGGGGTCCCAAGAGACCCAGTACTTC. Translated, it gives CASSHKQGSQETQYF.

This clone was picked up one time. CDR3 coding DNA: TGCAGCGTTGTACCAGTTGGCAAAACCTACGAGCAGTACTTC. Amino acid sequence: CSVVPVGKTYEQYF. The V gene is TRBV29-1, the J gene TRBJ2-7; D not resolved. The CDR3 has 14 amino acids. Trimming stripped 4 bases from V and 2 bases from J, with 15 bases between. Germline CDR1 reads SQVTM; CDR2 reads ANQGSEA.

This clone came up once. The genes are TRBV2 and TRBJ2-7; D tentatively reads TRBD1 or TRBD2 (5 bases each). This CDR3 is built from 16 residues. Germline V gene sequence: CDR1 SNHLY, CDR2 FYNNEI. Trimming took off 5 bases at V and 3 bases at J, with 20 bases between the two ends. The CDR3 loop reads CASSLRGFEPFYEQYF. DNA for the CDR3: TGTGCCAGCAGTCTGAGGGGTTTTGAGCCGTTCTACGAGCAGTACTTC.

This chain joins TRBV30 and TRBJ2-7, with D possibly TRBD1 on 6 matching bases. CDR3 size: 14 residues. V lost 3 bases and J 0 bases, leaving 12 bases between the germline ends. Looked up from germline, CDR1 is GTSNPN and CDR2 is SVGIG (reference sequence). CDR3 protein: CAWRPRGTSYEQYF. DNA for the CDR3: TGTGCCTGGAGACCAAGGGGGACCTCCTACGAGCAGTACTTC.

The chain recombines TRBV27 with TRBJ2-7, with TRBD2 identical over 10 bases. J was trimmed by 10 bases and V by 5 bases; bases with no gene match: 14. The CDR3 totals 15 residues. Germline V gene lookup returns CDR1 MNHEY and CDR2 SMNVEV (reference sequence). The CDR3 nucleotides read TGTGCCAGCAGTCCCCGGACTAGCGGACCGCACCTACAGTACTTC. It translates to CASSPRTSGPHLQYF.

The genes are TRBV28 and TRBJ2-7, with 7 positions matching TRBD2. In germline, CDR1 is MDHEN, CDR2 SYDVKM. The CDR3 length is 14 residues. J gave up 5 bases and V 3 bases, and 7 bases lay outside the gene matches. DNA of the CDR3: TGTGCCAGCAGTTTTGCGCGGGAGAACGACGAGCAGTACTTC. Residues: CASSFARENDEQYF.

The chain has TRBV15 and TRBJ2-1; D unclear. Germline-derived CDR1 and CDR2 are LNHNV and YYDKDF (reference sequence). The CDR3 totals 13 residues. Trimming stripped 0 bases from V and 6 bases from J, with 6 bases between. The DNA of the CDR3 is TGTGCCACCAGCAGAGATAAAGCCAATGAGCAGTTCTTC. It translates to CATSRDKANEQFF.

The rearrangement joins TRBV2 to TRBJ1-5; 7 positions agree with TRBD1. Germline V gives CDR1 SNHLY, CDR2 FYNNEI. This CDR3 spans 17 amino acids. J lost 0 bases, V lost 3 bases, and 8 bases had no gene match. The CDR3 loop reads CASSDPAGQFSNQPQHF. The DNA of the CDR3 is TGTGCCAGCAGTGATCCCGCGGGACAGTTTAGCAATCAGCCCCAGCATTTT.

This CDR3 reads CASSQRTEIQETQYF. CDR3 DNA: TGTGCCAGCAGCCAGAGAACAGAGATTCAAGAGACCCAGTACTTC. The chain recombines TRBV3-1 (or the pseudogene TRBV3-2) with TRBJ2-5; D uncertain. Trimming shortened V by 3 bases and J by 2 bases, and 13 bases separated the two germline ends. Germline V gene lookup returns CDR1 LGHDT and CDR2 YNNKEL (reference sequence). CDR3 length: 15 amino acids.

The chain carries TRBV11-3 and TRBJ1-1; no clear D gene. Trimming stripped 4 bases from V and 5 bases from J, with 11 bases between. Germline values: CDR1 SGHNT, CDR2 YENEEA. This CDR3 is 13 amino acids long. For the CDR3, the DNA is TGTGCCAGCAGCTGGATAGATTCAACTGAAGCTTTCTTT. Protein product: CASSWIDSTEAFF.

CDR3 amino acids: CSVDVMEKLFF. The CDR3 DNA sequence: TGCAGCGTTGATGTGATGGAAAAACTGTTTTTT. This chain uses TRBV29-1 with TRBJ1-4; D is uncertain. Deletions cut 3 bases from V and 8 bases from J, with 7 bases between. Germline loops: CDR1 SQVTM, CDR2 ANQGSEA. The CDR3 extends over 11 amino acids.

The rearrangement joins TRBV28 to TRBJ2-7; D not resolved. Trimming took off 5 bases at V and 0 bases at J, with 11 bases between the two ends. This CDR3 spans 14 amino acids. In germline, CDR1 is MDHEN, CDR2 SYDVKM. The CDR3 sequence is CASSAPGSSYEQYF. The CDR3 nucleotides read TGTGCCAGCAGTGCGCCCGGAAGCTCCTACGAGCAGTACTTC.

The genes are TRBV2 and TRBJ2-7, with D perhaps TRBD2 (5 bases). The CDR3 is 16 amino acids. Germline V gene sequence: CDR1 SNHLY, CDR2 FYNNEI. The V end was cut by 4 bases, the J end by 2 bases, with 18 bases between. The CDR3 coding sequence is TGTGCCAGCAGTGGGTCCAGGCGGGCCTACCCCTACGAGCAGTACTTC. Translated: CASSGSRRAYPYEQYF.

The chain recombines TRBV19 with TRBJ2-3; no clear D. Germline V gene sequence: CDR1 LNHDA, CDR2 SQIVND (reference sequence). Trimming cost V 1 base and J 2 bases, with 4 bases left between them. The CDR3 covers 13 residues. The CDR3 is CASSIANTDTQYF. CDR3 in DNA: TGTGCCAGTAGTATAGCCAACACAGATACGCAGTATTTT. The whole variable domain, filled in from reference TRBV19 and TRBJ2-3, reads DGGITQSPKYLFRKEGQNVTLSCEQNLNHDAMYWYRQDPGQGLRLIYYSQIVNDFQKGDIAEGYSVSREKKESFPLTVTSAQKNPTAFYLCASSIANTDTQYFGPGTRLTVL.

The chain links TRBV11-1 to TRBJ1-1, with 7 positions matching TRBD1. J was trimmed by 4 bases and V by 3 bases; bases with no gene match: 2. CDR3 length: 13 amino acids. Germline CDR1 reads SGHAT; CDR2 reads FQDESV (reference sequence). Here the CDR3 DNA reads TGTGCCAGCAGCTTCGACAGGGCCACTGAAGCTTTCTTT. Protein: CASSFDRATEAFF.

Only one count was recorded for this clone. The V gene is TRBV15, the J gene TRBJ1-5; D unclear. V lost 4 bases to trimming and J lost 2 bases, with 3 bases between them. CDR1 is LNHNV, CDR2 YYDKDF, per germline (reference sequence). This CDR3 has 12 amino acids. The CDR3 is CATSIRNQPQHF. The DNA for the CDR3 is TGTGCCACCAGCATTCGCAATCAGCCCCAGCATTTT.

The V and J genes are TRBV13 and TRBJ2-2, with a weak D call TRBD1 (5 bases). The CDR3 is 15 amino acids. CDR1 is PRHDT, CDR2 FYEKMQ, per germline (reference sequence). V dropped 5 bases and J dropped 1 base, with 11 bases sitting between them. CDR3 amino acids: CASSQGPGNTGELFF. CDR3 in DNA: TGTGCCAGCAGCCAGGGTCCGGGGAACACCGGGGAGCTGTTTTTT.

The rearrangement uses TRBV28 and TRBJ1-2; no reliable D call. The CDR3 length is 11 residues. Trimming left V 4 bases short and J 1 base short, with 1 base between. Germline CDR1 MDHEN, CDR2 SYDVKM. DNA for the CDR3: TGTGCCAGCAGTTATAACTATGGCTACACCTTC. This translates into CASSYNYGYTF.